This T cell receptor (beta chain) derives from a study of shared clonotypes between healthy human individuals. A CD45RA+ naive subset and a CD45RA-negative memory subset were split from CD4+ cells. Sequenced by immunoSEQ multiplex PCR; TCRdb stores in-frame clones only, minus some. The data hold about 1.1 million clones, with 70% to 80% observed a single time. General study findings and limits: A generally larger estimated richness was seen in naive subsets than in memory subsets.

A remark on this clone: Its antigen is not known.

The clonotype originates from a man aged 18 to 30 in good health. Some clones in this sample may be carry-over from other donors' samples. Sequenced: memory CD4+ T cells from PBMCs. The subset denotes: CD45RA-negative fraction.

The CDR3 DNA reads TGTGCCAGTAGGATGACAGGGACGAACACCGGGGAGCTGTTTTTT. It is translated as CASRMTGTNTGELFF. V is TRBV19 and J is TRBJ2-2; 7 nucleotides align to TRBD1. Germline V gene sequence: CDR1 LNHDA, CDR2 SQIVND (reference sequence). This CDR3 comprises 15 residues. With 6 bases clipped from V and 0 bases from J, the junction kept 4 bases outside the gene matches.